Following are 5 T cell receptor beta chains from one sample sequenced in a study of blood T cell repertoires in COVID-19. Sequencing was performed with immunoSEQ multiplex PCR; in TCRdb, only in-frame clones are kept and a portion is missing. Of approximately 110,000 clones listed, more than 80% are singletons. The specimen was peripheral blood. All receptors come from a woman of 80 years or more with COVID-19, enrolled during active disease.

The chain uses TRBV7-2 and TRBJ2-1; D gene uncertain. Between the trimmed V and J ends, which lost 0 bases and 4 bases, there was a span of 4 bases. CDR1 and CDR2 (germline): SGHTA, FQGNSA. The CDR3 is 13 residues long. Here the CDR3 DNA reads TGTGCCAGCAGCTTAGCGGAGTACAATGAGCAGTTCTTC. This sequence encodes CASSLAEYNEQFF.

This chain joins TRBV28 and TRBJ1-2; D possibly corresponds to TRBD1 (6 bases). CDR3 size: 14 residues. Per the germline V gene, CDR1 is MDHEN and CDR2 is SYDVKM. Trimming stripped 3 bases from V and 4 bases from J, with 12 bases between. The CDR3 spells CASSLPTQGYGYTF. The DNA of the CDR3 is TGTGCCAGCAGTTTGCCGACACAGGGCTATGGCTACACCTTC.

V usage is TRBV11-1 and J usage is TRBJ2-7; D call uncertain. V lost 5 bases to trimming and J lost 0 bases, with 11 bases between them. This CDR3 is built from 14 residues. The V gene's germline CDR1 is SGHAT and CDR2 FQDESV (reference sequence). The CDR3, as DNA: TGTGCCAGCAGCCTCTGGTCTACCTCCTACGAGCAGTACTTC. Its translation: CASSLWSTSYEQYF.

This chain uses TRBV5-4 with TRBJ2-1; 8 bases are a match to TRBD1. The CDR3 has 15 residues. In germline, CDR1 is SGHNT, CDR2 YYREEE (reference sequence). The V gene end was trimmed by 3 bases and the J gene end by 8 bases; junction bases not matched to a gene: 10. CDR3 sequence reads: CASSSTGVGWDEQFF. CDR3 sequence (DNA): TGTGCCAGCAGCTCGACAGGGGTCGGATGGGATGAGCAGTTCTTC.

This clone appeared a few times. The chain has TRBV6-2 or TRBV6-3 and TRBJ2-7; TRBD1 might be the D (6 bases). The germline V gene has CDR1 MNHEY and CDR2 SVGEGT. This CDR3 region has 17 residues. The V and J ends lost 6 bases and 0 bases respectively, with 21 bases between them. CDR3 DNA: TGTGCCAGCAGCCACCGGACTGGACAGCCGAGCTCCTACGAGCAGTACTTC. Protein: CASSHRTGQPSSYEQYF.